This entry describes one T cell receptor beta chain. Its antigen is not known. The repertoire was sequenced with immunoSEQ multiplex PCR; TCRdb's copy has only in-frame clones and lacks some. Of roughly 2,000,000 clones in the sample, 93% are singletons; the top ten hold 1.5% to 2%. The trim removed 5 bases at V and 2 bases at J, leaving 5 bases unmatched. The CDR3 runs 14 residues. Germline CDR1 and CDR2: MNHEY and SMNVEV (reference sequence). In the naive CD8 group, cells lacked CD45RO and were positively selected for CCR7, so terminally differentiated effector memory CD45RA+ cells were left out. This entry comes from a study of shared clonotypes between healthy human individuals. Study in general: Serving as donors were a couple of women and a few men, whose ages spanned 18 to 49. CD8 memory received one plate per donor, CD8 naive two, CD4 memory three and CD4 naive three. General observations from the study: Naive subsets tended to show greater estimated richness than memory subsets. Clonotypes that were shared across a handful of donors made up around 5% of naive CD4 clonotypes.

Sequenced input: naive CD8+ T cells from PBMCs. The receptor was derived from a young man in good health. Some clones in this sample may be carry-over from other donors' samples. V is TRBV27 and J is TRBJ2-7, with TRBD1 identical over 8 bases. This chain's CDR3 is CASSHKGQAYEQYF. The DNA of the CDR3 is TGTGCCAGCAGTCACAAGGGACAGGCCTACGAGCAGTACTTC.